Described below is a single TCR beta chain sequence and its context. Its antigen is not identified. Libraries were prepared by immunoSEQ multiplex PCR; TCRdb keeps only in-frame clonotypes and omits some of them. This table holds over 120,000 clones, roughly 94% found once. This entry belongs to a study of T cell responses to AZD1222 COVID-19 vaccine. The study's findings and limits: Nearly half of spike-specific TCRs reportedly target variant regions that are unmutated in the B.1.351 and B.1.1.7 variants. Vaccination with two AZD1222 doses was followed by a rise in Spike-specific TCR breadth and depth.

Looked up from germline, CDR1 is LNHDA and CDR2 is SQIVND (reference sequence). The CDR3 length is 14 residues. The germline V and J ends were trimmed by 6 bases and 1 base, with 11 bases remaining between them. The sample was peripheral blood, taken on day 0 of AZD1222 vaccination. This TCR was sampled from an adult in good health. The chain uses TRBV19 and TRBJ2-3; D gene uncertain. DNA for the CDR3: TGTGCCAGTAGCCGAGCCAGGCGCACAGATACGCAGTATTTT. Translation gives CASSRARRTDTQYF.